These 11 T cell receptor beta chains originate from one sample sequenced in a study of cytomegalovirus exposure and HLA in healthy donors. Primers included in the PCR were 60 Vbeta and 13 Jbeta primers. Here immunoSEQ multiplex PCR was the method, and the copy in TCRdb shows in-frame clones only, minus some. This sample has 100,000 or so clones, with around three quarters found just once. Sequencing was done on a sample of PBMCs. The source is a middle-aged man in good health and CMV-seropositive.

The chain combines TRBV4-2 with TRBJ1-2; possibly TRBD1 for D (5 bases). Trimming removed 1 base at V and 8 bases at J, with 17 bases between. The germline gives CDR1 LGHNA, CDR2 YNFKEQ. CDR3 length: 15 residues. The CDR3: CASSQGHRPEQGYTF. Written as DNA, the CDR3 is TGTGCCAGCAGCCAAGGACACAGGCCAGAGCAGGGCTACACCTTC.

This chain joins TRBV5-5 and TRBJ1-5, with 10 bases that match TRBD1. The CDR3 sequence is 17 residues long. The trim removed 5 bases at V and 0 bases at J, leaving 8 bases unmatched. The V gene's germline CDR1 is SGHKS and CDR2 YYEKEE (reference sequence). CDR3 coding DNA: TGTGCCAGCAGGGAAGGGACAGGGGTCTATAGCAATCAGCCCCAGCATTTT. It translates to CASREGTGVYSNQPQHF.

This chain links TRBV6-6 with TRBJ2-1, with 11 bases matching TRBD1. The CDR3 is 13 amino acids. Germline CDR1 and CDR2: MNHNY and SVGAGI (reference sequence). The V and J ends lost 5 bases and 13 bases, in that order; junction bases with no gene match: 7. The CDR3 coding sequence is TGTGCCAGCAGTCGCCGGGACAGGGGGGATCAGTTCTTC. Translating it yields CASSRRDRGDQFF.

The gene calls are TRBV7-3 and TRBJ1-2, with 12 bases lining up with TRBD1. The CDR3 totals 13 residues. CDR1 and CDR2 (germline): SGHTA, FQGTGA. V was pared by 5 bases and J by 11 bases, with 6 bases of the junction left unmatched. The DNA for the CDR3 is TGTGCCAGCAGCCCGGGACAGGGGGCTGGGTACACCTTC. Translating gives CASSPGQGAGYTF.

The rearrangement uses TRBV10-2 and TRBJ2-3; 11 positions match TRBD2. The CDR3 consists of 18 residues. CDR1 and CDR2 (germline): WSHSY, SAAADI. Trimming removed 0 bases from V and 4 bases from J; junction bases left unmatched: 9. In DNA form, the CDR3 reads TGCGCCAGCAGTGAGTCGCTCCTTAGCGGGAGGGCCGCAGATACGCAGTATTTT. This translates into CASSESLLSGRAADTQYF.

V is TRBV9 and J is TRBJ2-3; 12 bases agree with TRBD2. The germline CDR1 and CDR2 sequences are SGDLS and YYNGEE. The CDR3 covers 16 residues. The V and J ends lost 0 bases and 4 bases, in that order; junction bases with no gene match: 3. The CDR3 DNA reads TGTGCCAGCAGCGTAGCACTAGCGGGGGGTCCAGATACGCAGTATTTT. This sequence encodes CASSVALAGGPDTQYF.

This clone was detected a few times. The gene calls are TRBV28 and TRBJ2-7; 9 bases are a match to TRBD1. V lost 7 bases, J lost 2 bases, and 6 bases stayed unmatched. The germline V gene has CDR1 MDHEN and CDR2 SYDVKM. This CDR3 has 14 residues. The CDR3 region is CASTKGQGTYEQYF. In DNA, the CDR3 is TGTGCCAGCACCAAGGGACAGGGAACCTACGAGCAGTACTTC.

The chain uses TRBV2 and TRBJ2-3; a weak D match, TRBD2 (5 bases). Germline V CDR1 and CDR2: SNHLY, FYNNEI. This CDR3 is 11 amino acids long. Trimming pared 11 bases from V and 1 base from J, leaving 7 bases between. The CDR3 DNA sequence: TGTGCCGGAGCGGGCACAGATACGCAGTATTTT. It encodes CAGAGTDTQYF. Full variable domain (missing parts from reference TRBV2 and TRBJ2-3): EPEVTQTPSHQVTQMGQEVILRCVPISNHLYFYWYRQILGQKVEFLVSFYNNEISEKSEIFDDQFSVERPDGSNFTLKIRSTKLEDSAMYFCAGAGTDTQYFGPGTRLTVL.

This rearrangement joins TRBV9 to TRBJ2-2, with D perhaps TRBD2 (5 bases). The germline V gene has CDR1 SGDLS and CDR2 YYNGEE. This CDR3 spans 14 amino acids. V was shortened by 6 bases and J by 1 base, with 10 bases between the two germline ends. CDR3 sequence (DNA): TGTGCCAGCAAAAGCGGATTGAACACCGGGGAGCTGTTTTTT. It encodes CASKSGLNTGELFF.

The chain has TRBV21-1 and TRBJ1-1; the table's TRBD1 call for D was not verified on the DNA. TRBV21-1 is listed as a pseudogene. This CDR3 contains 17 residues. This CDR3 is CASSKLGRERIGTEAFF. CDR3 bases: TGTGCCAGCAGCAAATTAGGCAGGGAAAGGATAGGAACTGAAGCTTTCTTT.

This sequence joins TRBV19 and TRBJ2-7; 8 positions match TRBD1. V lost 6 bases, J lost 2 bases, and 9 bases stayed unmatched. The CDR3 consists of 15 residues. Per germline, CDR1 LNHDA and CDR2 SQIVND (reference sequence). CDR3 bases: TGTGCCAGTAGGCCAGGACAGGGTAGCACCTACGAGCAGTACTTC. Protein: CASRPGQGSTYEQYF.